Listed below are T cell receptor beta chains from one sample, sequenced in a study of response to subunit inactivated influenza vaccine. One entry per CDR3 protein, called by TCRdb with MiXCR from the RT-PCR reads. Seen here are around 500,000 distinct CDR3 sequences, approximately 11% observed once, and the top ten hold 10% to 15%. Here the sequenced sample was PBMCs from blood, taken roughly 46 days after vaccination. The receptors here all came from a man over 45 who received an inactivated influenza vaccine. CDR3s include the opening cysteine and the closing phenylalanine or tryptophan. Not every row has a clone size; where given, it reads once, few, many or a size class.

CDR3aa | v_gene | abundance | j_gene
CSARGPDSGANVLTF | TRBV20-1 | few | TRBJ2-6
CASSLAQGSGEKLFF | TRBV7-6 | NA | TRBJ1-4
CASSATGTNEKLFF | TRBV5-1 | NA | TRBJ1-4
CATQPSRYRSSYNEQFF | TRBV2 | NA | TRBJ2-1
CASSLQGQFHQPQHF | TRBV7-2 | few | TRBJ1-5
CASSGGQGYEQYF | TRBV9 | many | TRBJ2-7
CASSRRARPDTQYF | TRBV27 | few | TRBJ2-3
CASSTYEFTDTQYF | TRBV28 | few | TRBJ2-3
CASSNGLAGSYEQYF | TRBV12-3/TRBV12-4 | NA | TRBJ2-7
CASRLMPSLYVYTF | TRBV12-2 | NA | TRBJ1-2
CASSPTNRDRSSYNSPLHF | TRBV5-1 | few | TRBJ1-6
CTSSEYVATQETQYF | TRBV25-1 | NA | TRBJ2-5
CASSLSGWEQYF | TRBV5-6 | NA | TRBJ2-7
CASSQEQAYNSPLHF | TRBV4-2 | few | TRBJ1-6
CASSPRPGLTYQETQYF | TRBV6-1 | few | TRBJ2-5
CASAGTLLVKNIQYF | TRBV2 | few | TRBJ2-4
CASSLRVAGEGDEQFF | TRBV28 | few | TRBJ2-1
CSASPDDSTDTQYF | TRBV20-1 | few | TRBJ2-3
CASSVGDRAHEQYF | TRBV9 | NA | TRBJ2-7
CASSYSWDSPYEQYF | TRBV6-5 | many | TRBJ2-7
CASSQDQGQGSYEQYF | TRBV4-3 | few | TRBJ2-7
CSARDEGLAGPNNEQFF | TRBV20-1 | NA | TRBJ2-1
CASSLAPGGGQETQYF | TRBV5-1 | few | TRBJ2-5
CASSSTKGSYEQYF | TRBV11-2 | few | TRBJ2-7
CASSERSSGGLYNEQFF | TRBV5-6 | NA | TRBJ2-1
CASSSAFWASNYGYTF | TRBV12-3/TRBV12-4 | few | TRBJ1-2
CASSLGQGFTGELFF | TRBV5-1 | few | TRBJ2-2
CASSLFFLRDPDTQYF | TRBV7-9 | few | TRBJ2-3
CASSQGEGNEQYF | TRBV4-3 | NA | TRBJ2-7
CASSLVFREGGLWATQYF | TRBV11-1 | NA | TRBJ2-5
CASSSRKSGGHNEQFF | TRBV7-6 | many | TRBJ2-1
CASSNELAKNIQYF | TRBV19 | NA | TRBJ2-4
CASSYKASGGEETQYF | TRBV6-5 | few | TRBJ2-5
CASSRTDYGYTF | TRBV5-6 | many | TRBJ1-2
CASSLRENTDTQYF | TRBV5-1 | NA | TRBJ2-3
CASSYLGGGLEETQYF | TRBV6-5 | NA | TRBJ2-5
CASRHGTGAYEAPLHF | TRBV6-1 | many | TRBJ1-6
CASSPAPGELFF | TRBV14 | few | TRBJ2-2
CASSQVTSLDTQYF | TRBV3-1 | many | TRBJ2-3
CAISDSLAVAYEQYF | TRBV10-3 | NA | TRBJ2-7
CASSLTAGQYEQYF | TRBV5-1 | many | TRBJ2-7
CSARAGTSVNNEQFF | TRBV20-1 | many | TRBJ2-1
CATSRDPGLQKTQYF | TRBV15 | NA | TRBJ2-5
CASSPSGRANTQYF | TRBV28 | NA | TRBJ2-3
CSVRIVTSGRNTGELFF | TRBV29-1 | NA | TRBJ2-2
CASRPGTGGYTEAFF | TRBV12-3/TRBV12-4 | many | TRBJ1-1
CSVGQLTDTQYF | TRBV29-1 | few | TRBJ2-3
CASSLVSGQGSYNEQFF | TRBV12-3/TRBV12-4 | many | TRBJ2-1
CASMSNGGQETQYF | TRBV28 | once | TRBJ2-5
CASSTRRVKREGYTF | TRBV7-2 | NA | TRBJ1-2
CASSYPTGYTKSNQPQHF | TRBV6-2/TRBV6-3 | NA | TRBJ1-5
CASSWGDRVGTEAFF | TRBV11-2 | NA | TRBJ1-1
CASSLGPAGDWEETQYF | TRBV11-2 | NA | TRBJ2-5
CAISSRLAGVREQYF | TRBV27 | NA | TRBJ2-7
CASSQDWTSGDTQYF | TRBV3-1 | NA | TRBJ2-3
CASSPDSWTHGYTF | TRBV4-2 | few | TRBJ1-2
CASSFGVKTSGRNTQYF | TRBV7-2 | medium-sized | TRBJ2-3
CASSLNGLAGALQYF | TRBV7-3 | few | TRBJ2-7
CASSPLGGYEQYF | TRBV6-2/TRBV6-3 | many | TRBJ2-7
CASGTPRRASGVTDTQYF | TRBV11-1 | few | TRBJ2-3